This T cell receptor (beta chain) was documented in a study of T cells in Graves' hyperthyroidism and ophthalmopathy. Whole-study context: Before treatment of any kind, peripheral blood was taken at initial diagnosis.

In its sample, this clonotype was seen many times. CDR1 and CDR2 (germline): ENHRY, SYGVKD. The CDR3 spans 13 residues. Trimming stripped 3 bases from V and 6 bases from J, with 11 bases between. Clinical symptoms, serum thyroxine and TRAb, thyroid ultrasound and orbital computed tomography were used for the diagnoses. Template material for amplifying TCR beta CDR3 regions consisted of RNA transcripts. The primer set for the first-round RT-PCR of the TCR CDR3 was HTBI. TCRdb re-called the multiplex PCR reads through MiXCR, storing one row per CDR3 protein. The table includes 400,000 to 450,000 distinct CDR3 sequences, roughly 14% detected once.

The specimen sequenced was blood. This receptor was obtained from a young man with Graves' ophthalmopathy. J is TRBJ1-1 and V is TRBV10-3; tentatively, D is TRBD1 (5 bases). CDR3 nucleotide sequence: TGTGCCATCAGTGAAGCAGGGATGTCTGAAGCTTTCTTT. Residues: CAISEAGMSEAFF.